This entry features one T cell receptor (beta chain) sequence. Its antigen has not been determined. Within one base of it there is no much larger clone, and no base qualities were kept. The data belong to a study of blood T cell repertoires in COVID-19 (TCRdb year 2020). At the level of the whole study: Samples covering the acute and convalescent phases of COVID-19 were provided by collaborators in the United States, Italy and Spain. The samples were drawn from the first 160 participants of the ongoing ImmuneRACE study and from 950 to 1,500 subjects provided by 6 global collaborators. The sample metadata nearly always contained a de-identified subject ID, COVID-19 status, age in years and sex. The prospective study material was composed of cDNA or gDNA derived from T cells, B-cell-depleted T cells, or PBMCs. Where available, HLA class I and class II types were taken from metadata supplied by the sample provider and were not determined by assay-based typing. A freely available public database, intended as a resource for researchers studying the immune response to SARS-CoV-2, is where the repertoires were released. The dataset comprised deeply sampled blood TCRbeta repertoires from subjects exposed to, actively infected with, or recovered from COVID-19. What the research found in general, with its limitations: The quantity of clinical and demographic metadata differed by source and by participant and was supplied without curation.

Participants in the prospective study were aged roughly 18 to 90 years, lived in approximately 26 United States geographic areas, and enrolled through a virtual design. In the prospective study, cohorts were assigned on the basis of participant-reported clinical history obtained from a screening survey and a study questionnaire. For ImmuneRACE Cohort 3, a participant was defined as recovered based on two consecutive negative NP/OP PCR tests, clearance by a healthcare professional, or resolution of symptoms. In the prospective study, whole blood, serum and a nasopharyngeal or oropharyngeal swab were collected from each participant by mobile phlebotomists. Prospective study participants could optionally give additional blood draws and questionnaires over an approximately 2-month period. Before DNA extraction, blood samples from the prospective study were shipped at room temperature or frozen. CDR1 MDHEN and CDR2 SYDVKM are derived from the germline V gene. The germline V end is reduced by 8 bases and the J end by 6 bases; junction bases left unmatched: 8. The CDR3 runs 13 residues from the cysteine to the phenylalanine. The retained sequence is limited to the CDR3, 39 bases, with the frame set at the first base.

TCRbeta CDR3 regions were amplified from genomic DNA by means of the immunoSEQ Assay, a bias-controlled multiplex PCR. The authors processed their data as follows. The number of nucleated cells in each sample was estimated by amplification of reference gene primers within the assay. To quantify the absolute abundance of each unique TCRbeta CDR3 rearrangement, sequence reads were collapsed and filtered. For each sample, productive Simpson clonality was calculated by taking the square root of Simpson's diversity index across productive rearrangements. Sourced from immuneACCESS, this table was stored by TCRdb with only in-frame sequences that have V and J called. A share of the clones is absent; for the studies checked, an unresolved V gene accounts for under half, and the remainder has no known explanation. D and trimming come from the DNA, and the V and J calls and clone size come from that table. This sample holds about 160,000 clones; under 90% were observed only once. The leading ten clones occupy around a sixth of the sample.

This chain joins TRBV28 to TRBJ1-2, and 8 junctional nucleotides match TRBD1. The specimen sequenced was PBMCs or T cells enriched from blood (not recorded which). The sequence came from a man in his sixties who had recovered from COVID-19. The CDR3 region has the sequence CASGGQGVDGYTF. The DNA sequence is TGTGCCAGCGGCGGACAGGGTGTGGATGGCTACACCTTC.